Described below is a single TCR beta chain sequence and its context. The data were obtained in a study of technical replicates of blood from a handful of donors. Data came from immunoSEQ multiplex PCR; TCRdb stores just in-frame clones and leaves some out. Among tens of thousands of clones listed, more than 85% were seen once. The CDR3 covers 18 residues. Germline assignment: CDR1 MDHEN and CDR2 SYDVKM. Losses at the gene ends were 6 bases for V and 0 bases for J; bases not matched to a gene: 12. The source material was T cells isolated from PBMCs. This clonotype was sampled from a human donor in good health. This chain joins TRBV28 and TRBJ2-2, with 8 bases fitting TRBD1. The CDR3 spells CASSGPDRAEANTGELFF. CDR3 DNA sequence: TGTGCCAGCAGCGGCCCGGACAGGGCCGAAGCGAACACCGGGGAGCTGTTTTTT.